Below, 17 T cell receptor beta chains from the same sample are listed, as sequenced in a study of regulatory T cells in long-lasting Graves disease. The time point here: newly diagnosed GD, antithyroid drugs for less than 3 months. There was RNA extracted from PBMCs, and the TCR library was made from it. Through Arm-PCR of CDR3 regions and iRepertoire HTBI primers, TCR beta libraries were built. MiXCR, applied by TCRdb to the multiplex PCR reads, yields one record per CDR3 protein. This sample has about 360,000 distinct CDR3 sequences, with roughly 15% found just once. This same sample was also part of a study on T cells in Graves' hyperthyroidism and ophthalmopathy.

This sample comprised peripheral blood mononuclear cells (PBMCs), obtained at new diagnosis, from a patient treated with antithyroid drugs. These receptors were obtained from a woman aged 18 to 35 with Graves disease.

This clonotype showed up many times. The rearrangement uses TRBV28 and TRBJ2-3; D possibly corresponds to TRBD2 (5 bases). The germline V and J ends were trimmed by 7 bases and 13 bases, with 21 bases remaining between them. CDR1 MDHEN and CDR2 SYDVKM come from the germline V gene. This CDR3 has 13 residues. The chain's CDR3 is CASTNLDGGPEYF. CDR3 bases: TGTGCCAGCACTAACCTGGACGGAGGCCCGGAGTATTTT.

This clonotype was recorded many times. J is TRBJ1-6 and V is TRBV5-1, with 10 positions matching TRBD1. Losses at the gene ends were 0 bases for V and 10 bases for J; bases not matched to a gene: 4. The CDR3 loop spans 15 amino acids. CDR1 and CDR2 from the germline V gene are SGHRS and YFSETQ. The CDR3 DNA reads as TGCGCCAGCAGCTTGGCCGGACAGGGGGAGTCACCCCTCCACTTT. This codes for CASSLAGQGESPLHF.

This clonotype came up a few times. The CDR3 protein is CASSGRGNTEAFF. The CDR3 DNA reads TGTGCCAGCAGTGGTCGGGGGAACACTGAAGCTTTCTTT. This chain links TRBV6-1 with TRBJ1-1; D unresolved. Trimming stripped 4 bases from V and 1 base from J, with 7 bases between. Germline V lookup: CDR1 MNHNS, CDR2 SASEGT. This CDR3 is built from 13 residues.

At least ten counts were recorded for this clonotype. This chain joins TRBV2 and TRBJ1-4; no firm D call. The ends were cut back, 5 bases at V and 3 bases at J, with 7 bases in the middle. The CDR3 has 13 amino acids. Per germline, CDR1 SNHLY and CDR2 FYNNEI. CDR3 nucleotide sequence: TGTGCCAGCAGTCGGGGAGCTAATGAAAAACTGTTTTTT. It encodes CASSRGANEKLFF.

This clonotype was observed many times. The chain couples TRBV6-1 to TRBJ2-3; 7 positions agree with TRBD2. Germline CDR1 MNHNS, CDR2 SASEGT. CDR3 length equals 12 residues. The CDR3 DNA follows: TGTGCTGTGGCGACGGGAGGAGATACGCAGTATTTT. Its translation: CAVATGGDTQYF.

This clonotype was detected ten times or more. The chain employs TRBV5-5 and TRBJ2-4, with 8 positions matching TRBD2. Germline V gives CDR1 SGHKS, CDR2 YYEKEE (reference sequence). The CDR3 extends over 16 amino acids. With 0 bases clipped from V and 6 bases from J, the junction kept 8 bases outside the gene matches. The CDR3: CASSLGVTSDANIQYF. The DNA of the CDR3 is TGTGCCAGCAGCTTGGGCGTGACTAGCGACGCAAACATTCAGTACTTC.

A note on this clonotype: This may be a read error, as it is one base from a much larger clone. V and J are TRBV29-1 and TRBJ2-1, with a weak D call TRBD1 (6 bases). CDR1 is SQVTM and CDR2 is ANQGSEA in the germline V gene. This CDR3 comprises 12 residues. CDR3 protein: CSGGQSYDEQFF. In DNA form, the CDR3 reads TGCAGCGGCGGACAGAGCTACGATGAGCAGTTCTTC.

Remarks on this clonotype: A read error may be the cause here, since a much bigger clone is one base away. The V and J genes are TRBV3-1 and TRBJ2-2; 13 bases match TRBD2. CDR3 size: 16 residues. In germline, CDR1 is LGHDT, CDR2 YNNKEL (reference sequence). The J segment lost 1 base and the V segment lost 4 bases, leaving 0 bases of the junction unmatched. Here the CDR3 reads CASSRTSGGNTGELFF. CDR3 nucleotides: TGTGCCAGCAGCCGGACTAGCGGGGGGAACACCGGGGAGCTGTTTTTT.

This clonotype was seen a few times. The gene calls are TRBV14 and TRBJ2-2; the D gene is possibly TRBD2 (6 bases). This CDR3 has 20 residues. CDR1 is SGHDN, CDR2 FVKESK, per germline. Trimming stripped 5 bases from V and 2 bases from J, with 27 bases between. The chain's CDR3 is CASSEAGGGTLFLNTGELFF. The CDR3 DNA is TGTGCCAGCAGCGAAGCGGGTGGCGGGACCCTCTTCTTAAACACCGGGGAGCTGTTTTTT. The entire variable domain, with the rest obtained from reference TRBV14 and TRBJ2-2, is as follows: EAGVTQFPSHSVIEKGQTVTLRCDPISGHDNLYWYRRVMGKEIKFLLHFVKESKQDESGMPNNRFLAERTGGTYSTLKVQPAELEDSGVYFCASSEAGGGTLFLNTGELFFGEGSRLTVL.

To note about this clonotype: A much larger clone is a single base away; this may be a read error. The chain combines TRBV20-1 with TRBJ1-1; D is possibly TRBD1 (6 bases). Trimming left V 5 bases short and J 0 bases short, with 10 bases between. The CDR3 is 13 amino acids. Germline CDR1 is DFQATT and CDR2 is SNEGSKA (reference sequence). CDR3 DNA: TGCAGTGCTCCCGGGACAATGAACACTGAAGCTTTCTTT. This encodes CSAPGTMNTEAFF.

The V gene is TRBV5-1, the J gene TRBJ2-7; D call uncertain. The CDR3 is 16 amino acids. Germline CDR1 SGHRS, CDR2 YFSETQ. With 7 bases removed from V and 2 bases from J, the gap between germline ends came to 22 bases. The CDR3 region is CASLPLPSDLPYEQYF. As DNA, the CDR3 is TGCGCCAGCCTCCCCCTCCCGAGCGACCTTCCCTACGAGCAGTACTTC.

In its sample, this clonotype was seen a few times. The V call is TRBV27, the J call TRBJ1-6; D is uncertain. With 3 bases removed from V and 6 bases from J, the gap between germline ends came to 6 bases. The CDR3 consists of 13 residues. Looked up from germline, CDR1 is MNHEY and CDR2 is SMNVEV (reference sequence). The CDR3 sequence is CASSFGINSPLHF. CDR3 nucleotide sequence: TGTGCCAGCAGTTTCGGGATTAATTCACCCCTCCACTTT.

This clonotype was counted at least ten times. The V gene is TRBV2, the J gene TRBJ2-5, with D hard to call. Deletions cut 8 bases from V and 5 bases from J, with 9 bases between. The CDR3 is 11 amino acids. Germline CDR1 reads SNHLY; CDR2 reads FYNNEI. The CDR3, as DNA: TGTGCCAGCGCACCAGTCGAGACCCAGTACTTC. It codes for CASAPVETQYF.

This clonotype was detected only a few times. CDR3 loop: CSARHNYGYTF. The CDR3 bases are TGCAGTGCCAGACACAACTATGGCTACACCTTC. The genes are TRBV20-1 and TRBJ1-2; no definite D call. The CDR3 runs 11 residues. Germline lookup yields CDR1 DFQATT and CDR2 SNEGSKA (reference sequence). V was cut by 6 bases and J by 2 bases, with 7 bases left in between.

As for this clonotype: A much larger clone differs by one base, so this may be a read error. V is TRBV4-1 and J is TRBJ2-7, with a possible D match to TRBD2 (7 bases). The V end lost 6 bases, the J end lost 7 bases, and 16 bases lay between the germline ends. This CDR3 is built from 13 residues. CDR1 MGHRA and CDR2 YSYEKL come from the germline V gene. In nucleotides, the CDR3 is TGCGCCAGCAGACAAAGGGGGGGGACTGAGCAGTACTTC. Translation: CASRQRGGTEQYF.

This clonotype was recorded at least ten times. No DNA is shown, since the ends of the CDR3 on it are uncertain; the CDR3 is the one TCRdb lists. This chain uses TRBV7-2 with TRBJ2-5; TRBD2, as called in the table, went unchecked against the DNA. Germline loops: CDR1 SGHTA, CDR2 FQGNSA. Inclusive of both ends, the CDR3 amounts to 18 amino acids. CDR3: CASSPTPGTSFGSGTQYF.

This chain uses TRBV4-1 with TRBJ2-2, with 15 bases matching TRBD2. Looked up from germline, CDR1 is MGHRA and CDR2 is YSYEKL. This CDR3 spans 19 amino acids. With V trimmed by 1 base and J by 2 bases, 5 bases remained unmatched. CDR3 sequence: CASSQVPGLAGGNTGELFF. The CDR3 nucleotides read TGCGCCAGCAGCCAAGTCCCGGGACTAGCGGGAGGAAACACCGGGGAGCTGTTTTTT.